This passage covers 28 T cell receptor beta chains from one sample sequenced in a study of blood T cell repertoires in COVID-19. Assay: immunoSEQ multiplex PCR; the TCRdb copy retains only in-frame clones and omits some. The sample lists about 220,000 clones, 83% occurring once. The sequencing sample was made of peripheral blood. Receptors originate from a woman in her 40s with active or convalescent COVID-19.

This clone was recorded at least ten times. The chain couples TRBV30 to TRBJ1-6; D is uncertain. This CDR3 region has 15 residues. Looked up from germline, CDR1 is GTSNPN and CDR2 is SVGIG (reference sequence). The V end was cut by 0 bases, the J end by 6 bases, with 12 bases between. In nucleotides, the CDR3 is TGTGCCTGGAGTGTACCGGGGTTGGGTAATTCACCCCTCCACTTT. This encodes CAWSVPGLGNSPLHF.

The CDR3 DNA reads TGTGCCACCAGCAGATCCCGGGACAGGGTGGTAAATGAGCAGTTCTTC. It is translated as CATSRSRDRVVNEQFF. J is TRBJ2-1 and V is TRBV15, with TRBD1 matching over 9 bases. Germline V gene sequence: CDR1 LNHNV, CDR2 YYDKDF (reference sequence). The trim removed 2 bases at V and 7 bases at J, leaving 9 bases unmatched. This CDR3 spans 16 amino acids.

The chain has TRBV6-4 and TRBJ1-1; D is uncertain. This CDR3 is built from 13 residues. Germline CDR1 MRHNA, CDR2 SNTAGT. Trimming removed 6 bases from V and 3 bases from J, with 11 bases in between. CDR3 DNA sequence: TGTGCCAGCAGCTCGGAGCGGGACACTGAAGCTTTCTTT. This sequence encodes CASSSERDTEAFF.

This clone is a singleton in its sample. The CDR3 here is CASTKQAGSGNTIYF. CDR3 sequence (DNA): TGTGCCAGCACTAAACAGGCGGGGAGTGGAAACACCATATATTTT. The chain combines TRBV6-5 with TRBJ1-3, with D perhaps TRBD1 (5 bases). The length of the CDR3 is 15 residues. Germline CDR1 MNHEY, CDR2 SVGAGI. V was cut by 7 bases and J by 3 bases, with 16 bases left in between.

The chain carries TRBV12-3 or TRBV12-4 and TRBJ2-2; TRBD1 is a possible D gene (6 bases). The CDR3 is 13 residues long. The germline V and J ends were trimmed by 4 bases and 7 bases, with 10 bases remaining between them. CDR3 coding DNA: TGTGCCAGCAGTTCCAGGGGTTTCGGGGAGCTGTTTTTT. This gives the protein CASSSRGFGELFF.

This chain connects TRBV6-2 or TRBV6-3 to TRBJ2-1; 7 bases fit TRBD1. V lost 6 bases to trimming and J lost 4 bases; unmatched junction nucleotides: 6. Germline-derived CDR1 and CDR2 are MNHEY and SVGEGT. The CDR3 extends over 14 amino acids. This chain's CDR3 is CASSLGTVYNEQFF. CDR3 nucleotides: TGTGCCAGCAGCTTAGGGACAGTTTACAATGAGCAGTTCTTC.

This chain's CDR3 is CSVGSGTNYGYTF. CDR3 DNA: TGCAGCGTCGGCAGCGGGACAAACTATGGCTACACCTTC. The chain carries TRBV29-1 and TRBJ1-2; maybe TRBD1 (6 bases). CDR1 and CDR2 (germline): SQVTM, ANQGSEA. The CDR3 is 13 amino acids. Deletions cut 6 bases from V and 2 bases from J, with 13 bases between. The full variable domain, rest sourced from reference TRBV29-1 and TRBJ1-2, is SAVISQKPSRDICQRGTSLTIQCQVDSQVTMMFWYRQQPGQSLTLIATANQGSEATYESGFVIDKFPISRPNLTFSTLTVSNMSPEDSSIYLCSVGSGTNYGYTFGSGTRLTVV.

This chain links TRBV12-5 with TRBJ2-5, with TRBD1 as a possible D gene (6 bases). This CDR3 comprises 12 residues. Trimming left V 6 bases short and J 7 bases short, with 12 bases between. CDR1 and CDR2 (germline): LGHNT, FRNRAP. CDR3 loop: CASGFQGRTQYF. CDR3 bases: TGTGCTAGTGGCTTTCAGGGGAGGACCCAGTACTTC.

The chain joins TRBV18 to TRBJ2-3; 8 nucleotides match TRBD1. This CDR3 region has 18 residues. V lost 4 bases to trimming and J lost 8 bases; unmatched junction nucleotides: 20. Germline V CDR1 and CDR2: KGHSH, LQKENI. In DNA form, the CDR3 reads TGTGCCAGCTCACTTCCGGGACAGGCTTCTCCCGATAGATCTACGCAGTATTTT. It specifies CASSLPGQASPDRSTQYF.

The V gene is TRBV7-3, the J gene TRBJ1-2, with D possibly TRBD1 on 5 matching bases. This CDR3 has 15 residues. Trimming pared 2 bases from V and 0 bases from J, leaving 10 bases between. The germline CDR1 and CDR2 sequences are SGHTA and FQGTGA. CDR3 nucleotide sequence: TGTGCCAGCAGCTTATCAGGGTCCGCTAACTATGGCTACACCTTC. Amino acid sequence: CASSLSGSANYGYTF.

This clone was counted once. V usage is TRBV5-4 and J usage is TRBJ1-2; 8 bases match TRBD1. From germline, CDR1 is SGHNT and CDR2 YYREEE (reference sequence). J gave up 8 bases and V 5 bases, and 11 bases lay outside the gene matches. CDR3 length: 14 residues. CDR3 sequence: CASRYRGSMYGYTF. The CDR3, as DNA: TGTGCCAGCAGATACAGGGGGTCTATGTACGGCTACACCTTC.

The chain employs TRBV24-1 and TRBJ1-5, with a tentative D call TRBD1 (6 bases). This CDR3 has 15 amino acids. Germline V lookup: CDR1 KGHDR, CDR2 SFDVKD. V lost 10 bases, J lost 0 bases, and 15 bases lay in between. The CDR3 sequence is CATGETGTSNQPQHF. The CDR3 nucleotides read TGTGCCACTGGGGAAACAGGGACTAGCAATCAGCCCCAGCATTTT.

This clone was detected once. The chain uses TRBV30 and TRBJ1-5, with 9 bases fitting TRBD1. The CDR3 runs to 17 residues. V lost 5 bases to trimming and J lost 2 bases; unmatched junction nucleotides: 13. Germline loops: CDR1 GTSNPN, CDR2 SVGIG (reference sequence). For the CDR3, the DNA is TGTGCCTGGGGACAGGGGTTTCGCTACGGGGGCAATCAGCCCCAGCATTTT. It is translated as CAWGQGFRYGGNQPQHF. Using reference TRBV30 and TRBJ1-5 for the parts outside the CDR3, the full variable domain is SQTIHQWPATLVQPVGSPLSLECTVEGTSNPNLYWYRQAAGRGLQLLFYSVGIGQISSEVPQNLSASRPQDRQFILSSKKLLLSDSGFYLCAWGQGFRYGGNQPQHFGDGTRLSIL.

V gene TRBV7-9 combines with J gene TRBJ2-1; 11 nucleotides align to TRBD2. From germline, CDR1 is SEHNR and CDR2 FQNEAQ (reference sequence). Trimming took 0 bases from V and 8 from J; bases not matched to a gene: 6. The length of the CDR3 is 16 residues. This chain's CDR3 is CASSLALAGGLDEQFF. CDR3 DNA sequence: TGTGCCAGCAGCTTAGCGCTAGCGGGGGGTTTGGATGAGCAGTTCTTC.

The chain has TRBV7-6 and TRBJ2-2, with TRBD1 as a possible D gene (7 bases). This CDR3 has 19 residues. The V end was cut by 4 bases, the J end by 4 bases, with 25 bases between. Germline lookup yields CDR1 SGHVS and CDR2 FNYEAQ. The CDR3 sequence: CASSSAVGGQLGGTGELFF. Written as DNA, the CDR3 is TGTGCCAGCAGCTCCGCTGTCGGGGGACAGTTGGGGGGCACCGGGGAGCTGTTTTTT. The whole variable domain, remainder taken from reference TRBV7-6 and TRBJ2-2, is GAGVSQSPRYKVTKRGQDVALRCDPISGHVSLYWYRQALGQGPEFLTYFNYEAQQDKSGLPNDRFSAERPEGSISTLTIQRTEQRDSAMYRCASSSAVGGQLGGTGELFFGEGSRLTVL.

CDR3 in DNA: TGTGCCAGCAGCGCTCGAGCGGGGGCCACTAGCACAGATACGCAGTATTTT. This encodes CASSARAGATSTDTQYF. The J gene is TRBJ2-3, the V gene TRBV9; TRBD2 matches 8 bases. V was clipped by 3 bases and J by 0 bases; unmatched bases: 9. The CDR3 length is 17 residues. Germline CDR1 is SGDLS and CDR2 is YYNGEE.

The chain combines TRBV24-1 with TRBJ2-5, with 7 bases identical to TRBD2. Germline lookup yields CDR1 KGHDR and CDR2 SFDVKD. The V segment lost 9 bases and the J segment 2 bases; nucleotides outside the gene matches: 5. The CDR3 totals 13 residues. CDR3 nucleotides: TGTGCCACCGGGGAGGGATTACAAGAGACCCAGTACTTC. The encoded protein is CATGEGLQETQYF.

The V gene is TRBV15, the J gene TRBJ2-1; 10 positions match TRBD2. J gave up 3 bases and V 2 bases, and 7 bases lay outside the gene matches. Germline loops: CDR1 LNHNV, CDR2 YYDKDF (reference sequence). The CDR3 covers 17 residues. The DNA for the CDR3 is TGTGCCACCAGCAGACAGCGGGCTAGCGGGAGCTACAATGAGCAGTTCTTC. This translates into CATSRQRASGSYNEQFF. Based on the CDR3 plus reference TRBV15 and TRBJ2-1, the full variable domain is DAMVIQNPRYQVTQFGKPVTLSCSQTLNHNVMYWYQQKSSQAPKLLFHYYDKDFNNEADTPDNFQSRRPNTSFCFLDIRSPGLGDTAMYLCATSRQRASGSYNEQFFGPGTRLTVL.

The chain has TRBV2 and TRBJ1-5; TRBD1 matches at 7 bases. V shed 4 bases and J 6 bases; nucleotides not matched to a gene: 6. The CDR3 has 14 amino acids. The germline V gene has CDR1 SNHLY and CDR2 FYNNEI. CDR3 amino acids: CASSVDREGQPQHF. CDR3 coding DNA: TGTGCCAGCAGTGTAGACAGGGAAGGTCAGCCCCAGCATTTT. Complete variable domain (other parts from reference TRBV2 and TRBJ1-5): EPEVTQTPSHQVTQMGQEVILRCVPISNHLYFYWYRQILGQKVEFLVSFYNNEISEKSEIFDDQFSVERPDGSNFTLKIRSTKLEDSAMYFCASSVDREGQPQHFGDGTRLSIL.

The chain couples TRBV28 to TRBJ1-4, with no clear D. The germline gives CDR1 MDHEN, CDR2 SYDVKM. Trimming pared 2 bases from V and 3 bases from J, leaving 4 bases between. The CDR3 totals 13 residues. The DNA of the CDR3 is TGTGCCAGCAGTTTAGGGCCTAATGAAAAACTGTTTTTT. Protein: CASSLGPNEKLFF. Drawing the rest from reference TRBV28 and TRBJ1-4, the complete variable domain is DVKVTQSSRYLVKRTGEKVFLECVQDMDHENMFWYRQDPGLGLRLIYFSYDVKMKEKGDIPEGYSVSREKKERFSLILESASTNQTSMYLCASSLGPNEKLFFGSGTQLSVL.

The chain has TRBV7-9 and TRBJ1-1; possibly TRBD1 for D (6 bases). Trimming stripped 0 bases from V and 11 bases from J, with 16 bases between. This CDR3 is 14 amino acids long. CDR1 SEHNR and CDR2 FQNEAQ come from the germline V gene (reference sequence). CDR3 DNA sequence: TGTGCCAGCAGCTTAGCCGGAGGGGGGGCTTCGGCTTTCTTT. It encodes CASSLAGGGASAFF.

The CDR3 spells CASSAKQGSFDSYEQYF. CDR3 sequence (DNA): TGTGCCAGCAGCGCGAAGCAGGGGTCTTTCGACTCCTACGAGCAGTACTTC. The chain links TRBV11-3 to TRBJ2-7; possibly TRBD1 for D (6 bases). CDR1 and CDR2 (germline): SGHNT, YENEEA. This CDR3 comprises 17 residues. Trimming left V 5 bases short and J 0 bases short, with 20 bases between. The whole variable domain, filled in from reference TRBV11-3 and TRBJ2-7, reads EAGVVQSPRYKIIEKKQPVAFWCNPISGHNTLYWYLQNLGQGPELLIRYENEEAVDDSQLPKDRFSAERLKGVDSTLKIQPAELGDSAVYLCASSAKQGSFDSYEQYFGPGTRLTVT.

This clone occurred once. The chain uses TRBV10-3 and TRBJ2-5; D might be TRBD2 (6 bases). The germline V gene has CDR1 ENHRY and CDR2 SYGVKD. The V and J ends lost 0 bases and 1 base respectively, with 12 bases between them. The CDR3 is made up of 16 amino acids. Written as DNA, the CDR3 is TGTGCCATCAGTGAGTCCGCGGGGAAGGGCCAAGAGACCCAGTACTTC. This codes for CAISESAGKGQETQYF.

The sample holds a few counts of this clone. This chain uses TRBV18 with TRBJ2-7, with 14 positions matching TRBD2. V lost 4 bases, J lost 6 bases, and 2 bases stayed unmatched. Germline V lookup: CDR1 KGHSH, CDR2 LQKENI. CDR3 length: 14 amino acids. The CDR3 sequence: CASSQGLAGAEQYF. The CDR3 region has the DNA TGTGCCAGCTCACAGGGACTAGCGGGAGCCGAGCAGTACTTC.

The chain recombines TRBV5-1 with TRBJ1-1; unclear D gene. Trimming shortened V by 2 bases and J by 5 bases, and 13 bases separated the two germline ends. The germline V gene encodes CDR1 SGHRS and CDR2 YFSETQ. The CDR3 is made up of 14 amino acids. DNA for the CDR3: TGCGCCAGCAGCTTCGGTCTCGGGATTACTGAAGCTTTCTTT. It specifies CASSFGLGITEAFF.

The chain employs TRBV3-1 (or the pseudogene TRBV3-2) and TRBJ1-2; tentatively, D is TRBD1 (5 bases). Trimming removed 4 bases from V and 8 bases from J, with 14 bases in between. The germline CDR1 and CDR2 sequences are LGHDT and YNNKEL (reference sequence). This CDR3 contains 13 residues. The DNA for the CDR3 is TGTGCCAGCAGCCGTTCCGGGGGGAGCGGCTACACCTTC. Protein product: CASSRSGGSGYTF.

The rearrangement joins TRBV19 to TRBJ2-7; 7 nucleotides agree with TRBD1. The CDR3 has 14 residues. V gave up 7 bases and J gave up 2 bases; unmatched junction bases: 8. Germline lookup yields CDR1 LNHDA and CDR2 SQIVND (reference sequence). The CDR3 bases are TGTGCCAGTAAGGACAGGCGAAGTGCCTACGAGCAGTACTTC. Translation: CASKDRRSAYEQYF. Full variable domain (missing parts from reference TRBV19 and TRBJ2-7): DGGITQSPKYLFRKEGQNVTLSCEQNLNHDAMYWYRQDPGQGLRLIYYSQIVNDFQKGDIAEGYSVSREKKESFPLTVTSAQKNPTAFYLCASKDRRSAYEQYFGPGTRLTVT.

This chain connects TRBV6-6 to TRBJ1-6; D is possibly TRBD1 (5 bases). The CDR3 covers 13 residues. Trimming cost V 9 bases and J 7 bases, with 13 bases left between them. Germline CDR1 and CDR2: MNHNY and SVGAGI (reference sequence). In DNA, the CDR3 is TGTGCCAGTTCCAGGGTATTCAATTCACCCCTCCACTTT. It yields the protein CASSRVFNSPLHF.